This record covers a single TCR beta chain. This entry comes from a study of cytomegalovirus exposure and HLA in healthy donors. The V gene end was trimmed by 5 bases and the J gene end by 4 bases; junction bases not matched to a gene: 5. The CDR3 sequence is 14 residues long. Germline V lookup: CDR1 SGHTA, CDR2 FQGNSA. In the PCR, 60 Vbeta and 13 Jbeta primers were used. This table comes from immunoSEQ multiplex PCR, and its TCRdb copy is limited to in-frame clones, with some not included. The sample includes some 120,000 clones, about 81% of them seen just once. This TCR came from a woman aged 30 to 39 in good health and CMV-seronegative. The chain carries TRBV7-2 and TRBJ1-2; 9 bases are a match to TRBD1. The specimen sequenced was PBMCs. DNA for the CDR3: TGTGCCAGCAGCGTAGTGGGACAGGGCTATGGCTACACCTTC. Amino acid sequence: CASSVVGQGYGYTF. The entire variable domain, with the rest obtained from reference TRBV7-2 and TRBJ1-2, is as follows: GAGVSQSPSNKVTEKGKDVELRCDPISGHTALYWYRQSLGQGLEFLIYFQGNSAPDKSGLPSDRFSAERTGGSVSTLTIQRTQQEDSAVYLCASSVVGQGYGYTFGSGTRLTVV.